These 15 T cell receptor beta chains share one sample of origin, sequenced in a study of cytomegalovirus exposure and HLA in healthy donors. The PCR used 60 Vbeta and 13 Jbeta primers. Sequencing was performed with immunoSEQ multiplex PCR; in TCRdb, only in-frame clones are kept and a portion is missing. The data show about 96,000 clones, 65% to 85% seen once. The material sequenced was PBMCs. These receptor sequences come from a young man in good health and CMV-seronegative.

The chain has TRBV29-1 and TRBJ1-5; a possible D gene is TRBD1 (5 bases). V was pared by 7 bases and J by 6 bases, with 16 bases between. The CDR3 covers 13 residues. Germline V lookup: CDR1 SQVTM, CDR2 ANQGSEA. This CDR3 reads CSAGEGVGQPQHF. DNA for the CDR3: TGCAGCGCCGGAGAAGGGGTTGGTCAGCCCCAGCATTTT. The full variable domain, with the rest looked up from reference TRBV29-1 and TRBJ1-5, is SAVISQKPSRDICQRGTSLTIQCQVDSQVTMMFWYRQQPGQSLTLIATANQGSEATYESGFVIDKFPISRPNLTFSTLTVSNMSPEDSSIYLCSAGEGVGQPQHFGDGTRLSIL.

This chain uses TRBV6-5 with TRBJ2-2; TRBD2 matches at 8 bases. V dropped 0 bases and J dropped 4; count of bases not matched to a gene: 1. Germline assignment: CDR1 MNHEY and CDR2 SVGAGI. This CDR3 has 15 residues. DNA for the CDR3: TGTGCCAGCAGTTACTCGGGACTAGGCACCGGGGAGCTGTTTTTT. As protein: CASSYSGLGTGELFF.

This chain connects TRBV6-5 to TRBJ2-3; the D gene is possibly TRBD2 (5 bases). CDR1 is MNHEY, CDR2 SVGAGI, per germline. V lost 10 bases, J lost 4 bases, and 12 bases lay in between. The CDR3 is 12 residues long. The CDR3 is CATIGIADTQYF. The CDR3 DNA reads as TGTGCCACTATCGGGATAGCAGATACGCAGTATTTT.

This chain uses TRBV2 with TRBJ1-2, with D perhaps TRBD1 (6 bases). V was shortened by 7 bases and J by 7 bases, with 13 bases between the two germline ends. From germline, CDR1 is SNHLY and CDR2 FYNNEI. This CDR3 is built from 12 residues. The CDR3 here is CASKQGLGGYTF. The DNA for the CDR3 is TGTGCCAGCAAGCAGGGGTTGGGTGGCTACACCTTC.

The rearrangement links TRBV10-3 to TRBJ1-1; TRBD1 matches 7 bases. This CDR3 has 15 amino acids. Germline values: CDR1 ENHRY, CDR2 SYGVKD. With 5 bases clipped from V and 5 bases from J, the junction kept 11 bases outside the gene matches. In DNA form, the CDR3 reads TGTGCCATCAGTACAGGGGAGATCGGAAAAACTGAAGCTTTCTTT. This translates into CAISTGEIGKTEAFF.

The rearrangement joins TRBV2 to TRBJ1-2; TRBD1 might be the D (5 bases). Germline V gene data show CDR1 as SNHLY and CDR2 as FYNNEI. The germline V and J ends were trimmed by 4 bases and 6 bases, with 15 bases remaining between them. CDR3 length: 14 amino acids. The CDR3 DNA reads TGTGCCAGCAGTGTGGCAGGTTCAGGGAATGGCTACACCTTC. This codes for CASSVAGSGNGYTF.

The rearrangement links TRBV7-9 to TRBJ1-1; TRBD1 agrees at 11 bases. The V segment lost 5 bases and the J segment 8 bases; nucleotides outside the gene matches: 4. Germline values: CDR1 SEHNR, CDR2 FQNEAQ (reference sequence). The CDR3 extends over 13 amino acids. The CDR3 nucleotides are TGTGCCAGCAGCAAGGGACAGGGGGGGGAAGCTTTCTTT. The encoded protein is CASSKGQGGEAFF.

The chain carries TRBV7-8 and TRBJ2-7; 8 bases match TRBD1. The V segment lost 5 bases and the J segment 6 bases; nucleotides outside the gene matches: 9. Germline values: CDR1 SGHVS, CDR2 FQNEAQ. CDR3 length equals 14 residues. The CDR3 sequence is CASSPGGPLAEQYF. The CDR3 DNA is TGTGCCAGCAGCCCAGGGGGCCCATTGGCCGAGCAGTACTTC.

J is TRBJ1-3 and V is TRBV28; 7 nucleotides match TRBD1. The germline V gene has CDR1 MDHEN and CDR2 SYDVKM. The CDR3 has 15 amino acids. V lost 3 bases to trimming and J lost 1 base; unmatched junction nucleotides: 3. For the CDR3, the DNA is TGTGCCAGCAGTTTCGGGACAGCTTCTGGAAACACCATATATTTT. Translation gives CASSFGTASGNTIYF. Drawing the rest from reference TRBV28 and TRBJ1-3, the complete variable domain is DVKVTQSSRYLVKRTGEKVFLECVQDMDHENMFWYRQDPGLGLRLIYFSYDVKMKEKGDIPEGYSVSREKKERFSLILESASTNQTSMYLCASSFGTASGNTIYFGEGSWLTVV.

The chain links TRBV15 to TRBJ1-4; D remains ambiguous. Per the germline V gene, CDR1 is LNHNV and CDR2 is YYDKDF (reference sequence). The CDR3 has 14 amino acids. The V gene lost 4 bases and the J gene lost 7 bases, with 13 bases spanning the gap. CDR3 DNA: TGTGCCACCAGCATTGATGGTGGAGTTGAAAAACTGTTTTTT. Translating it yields CATSIDGGVEKLFF. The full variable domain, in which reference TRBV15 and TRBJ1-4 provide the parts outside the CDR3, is DAMVIQNPRYQVTQFGKPVTLSCSQTLNHNVMYWYQQKSSQAPKLLFHYYDKDFNNEADTPDNFQSRRPNTSFCFLDIRSPGLGDTAMYLCATSIDGGVEKLFFGSGTQLSVL.

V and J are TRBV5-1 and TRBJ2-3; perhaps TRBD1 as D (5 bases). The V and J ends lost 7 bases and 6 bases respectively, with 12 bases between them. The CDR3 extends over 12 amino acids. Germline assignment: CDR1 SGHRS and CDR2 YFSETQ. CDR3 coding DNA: TGCGCCAGCTCATGGGGCTCTGATACGCAGTATTTT. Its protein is CASSWGSDTQYF.

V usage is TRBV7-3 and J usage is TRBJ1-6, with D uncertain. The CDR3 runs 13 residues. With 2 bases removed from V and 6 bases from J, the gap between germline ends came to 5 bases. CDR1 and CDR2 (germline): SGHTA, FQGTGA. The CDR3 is CASSLSRNSPLHF. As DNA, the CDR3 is TGTGCCAGCAGCTTATCCCGTAATTCACCCCTCCACTTT.

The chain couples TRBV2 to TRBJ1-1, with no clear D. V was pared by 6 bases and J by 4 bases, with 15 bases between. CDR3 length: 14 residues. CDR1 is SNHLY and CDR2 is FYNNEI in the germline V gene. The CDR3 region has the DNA TGTGCCAGCAGCGCGAATAGAGGGAGCACTGAAGCTTTCTTT. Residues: CASSANRGSTEAFF.

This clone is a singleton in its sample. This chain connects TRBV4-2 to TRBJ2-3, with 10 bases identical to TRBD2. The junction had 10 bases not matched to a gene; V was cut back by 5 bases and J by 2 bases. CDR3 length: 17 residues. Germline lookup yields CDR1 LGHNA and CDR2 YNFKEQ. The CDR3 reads CASSSHPTSGSTDTQYF. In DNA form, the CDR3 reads TGTGCCAGCAGCTCGCACCCGACTAGCGGGTCCACAGATACGCAGTATTTT.

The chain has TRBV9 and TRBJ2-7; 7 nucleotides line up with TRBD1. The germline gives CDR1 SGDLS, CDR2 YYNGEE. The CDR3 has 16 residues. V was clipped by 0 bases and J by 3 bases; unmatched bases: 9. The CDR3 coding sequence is TGTGCCAGCAGCGTAGCCCCGGACAGGAAGGACTACGAGCAGTACTTC. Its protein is CASSVAPDRKDYEQYF.